The 29 T cell receptor beta chains listed next were all sequenced from one sample in a study of PD-1 blockade in classical Hodgkin lymphoma. Every single patient, without exception, relapsed after autologous stem cell transplantation, and brentuximab vedotin exposure varied. TCRdb's table, derived via immunoSEQ multiplex PCR, lists solely in-frame clones and lacks some. The table includes around 91,000 clones, around 81% detected once. Here the sequenced sample was peripheral blood mononuclear cells (PBMCs), taken before the second cycle of nivolumab. Receptors were obtained from a human donor with classical Hodgkin lymphoma.

The chain recombines TRBV5-1 with TRBJ2-3; D is unclear. CDR3 length: 15 residues. V lost 4 bases to trimming and J lost 1 base, with 13 bases between them. Germline loops: CDR1 SGHRS, CDR2 YFSETQ. The CDR3 nucleotides are TGCGCCAGCAGCCCCCAGGTGGGTGGCACAGATACGCAGTATTTT. Translation gives CASSPQVGGTDTQYF.

This chain uses TRBV5-1 with TRBJ2-7; the match to TRBD1 covers 9 bases. J lost 4 bases, V lost 4 bases, and 9 bases had no gene match. Germline V gene sequence: CDR1 SGHRS, CDR2 YFSETQ. The CDR3 runs 15 residues. As DNA, the CDR3 is TGCGCCAGCAGCAAATCCGGGACAGGGATTTACGAGCAGTACTTC. Translating it yields CASSKSGTGIYEQYF.

This clone is a singleton in its sample. This rearrangement joins TRBV9 to TRBJ2-7; D not resolved. The V and J ends lost 4 bases and 5 bases respectively, with 19 bases between them. The CDR3 runs 15 residues. Per the germline V gene, CDR1 is SGDLS and CDR2 is YYNGEE. The CDR3 DNA reads as TGTGCCAGCAGCCCCGCCTCTCGTTTTGTCGACGAGCAGTACTTC. As protein: CASSPASRFVDEQYF.

The rearrangement links TRBV30 to TRBJ2-3, with 7 positions matching TRBD2. CDR1 is GTSNPN and CDR2 is SVGIG in the germline V gene (reference sequence). The junction had 1 base not matched to a gene; V was cut back by 0 bases and J by 4 bases. The CDR3 contains 13 residues. The CDR3 protein is CAWSVTSADTQYF. DNA of the CDR3: TGTGCCTGGAGTGTAACTAGCGCAGATACGCAGTATTTT.

The chain carries TRBV28 and TRBJ1-3; D perhaps matches TRBD1 (6 bases). Germline CDR1 is MDHEN and CDR2 is SYDVKM. V dropped 6 bases and J dropped 0 bases, with 12 bases sitting between them. This CDR3 region has 15 residues. CDR3 protein: CASRGGHSSGNTIYF. CDR3 sequence (DNA): TGTGCCAGCAGGGGGGGCCACAGCTCTGGAAACACCATATATTTT. Complete variable domain (other parts from reference TRBV28 and TRBJ1-3): DVKVTQSSRYLVKRTGEKVFLECVQDMDHENMFWYRQDPGLGLRLIYFSYDVKMKEKGDIPEGYSVSREKKERFSLILESASTNQTSMYLCASRGGHSSGNTIYFGEGSWLTVV.

The J gene is TRBJ1-2, the V gene TRBV9; D call uncertain. The V end lost 4 bases, the J end lost 6 bases, and 22 bases lay between the germline ends. Germline lookup yields CDR1 SGDLS and CDR2 YYNGEE. The CDR3 has 16 amino acids. The chain's CDR3 is CASSSGPTALMDGYTF. The CDR3 nucleotides read TGTGCCAGCAGCTCAGGCCCTACAGCGCTGATGGATGGCTACACCTTC.

This clone occurred once. This sequence joins TRBV18 and TRBJ1-1; no clear D gene. The V gene's germline CDR1 is KGHSH and CDR2 LQKENI. V gave up 3 bases and J gave up 3 bases, with 14 bases separating them. The CDR3 runs to 15 residues. As DNA, the CDR3 is TGTGCCAGCTCACCGTCTCCGATAAGGGACACTGAAGCTTTCTTT. Protein product: CASSPSPIRDTEAFF. The entire variable domain, with the rest obtained from reference TRBV18 and TRBJ1-1, is as follows: NAGVMQNPRHLVRRRGQEARLRCSPMKGHSHVYWYRQLPEEGLKFMVYLQKENIIDESGMPKERFSAEFPKEGPSILRIQQVVRGDSAAYFCASSPSPIRDTEAFFGQGTRLTVV.

This clone was detected only a few times. The CDR3 protein is CASSLVSGQGHNEQFF. The CDR3 DNA sequence: TGTGCCAGCAGTTTAGTTTCGGGACAGGGCCACAATGAGCAGTTCTTC. The rearrangement joins TRBV27 to TRBJ2-1; 9 positions match TRBD1. CDR1 MNHEY and CDR2 SMNVEV come from the germline V gene (reference sequence). V trimming: 2 bases; J trimming: 5 bases; junction bases outside the gene matches: 7. The CDR3 consists of 16 residues.

This clone was observed a few times. V and J are TRBV2 and TRBJ1-1; D may be TRBD1 (5 bases). CDR3 size: 13 residues. With 6 bases removed from V and 0 bases from J, the gap between germline ends came to 8 bases. CDR1 and CDR2 from the germline V gene are SNHLY and FYNNEI. This CDR3 reads CASSSDMNTEAFF. CDR3 DNA: TGTGCCAGCAGCTCGGACATGAACACTGAAGCTTTCTTT. Complete variable domain (other parts from reference TRBV2 and TRBJ1-1): EPEVTQTPSHQVTQMGQEVILRCVPISNHLYFYWYRQILGQKVEFLVSFYNNEISEKSEIFDDQFSVERPDGSNFTLKIRSTKLEDSAMYFCASSSDMNTEAFFGQGTRLTVV.

The chain carries TRBV28 and TRBJ1-1; maybe TRBD1 (5 bases). CDR1 MDHEN and CDR2 SYDVKM come from the germline V gene. This CDR3 region has 13 residues. Trimming stripped 5 bases from V and 7 bases from J, with 14 bases between. The CDR3 nucleotides are TGTGCCAGCAGTGTGGCAGGGAGGGGTGAAGCTTTCTTT. It codes for CASSVAGRGEAFF.

V usage is TRBV30 and J usage is TRBJ2-6; 9 bases fit TRBD1. This CDR3 has 16 amino acids. V dropped 3 bases and J dropped 2; count of bases not matched to a gene: 5. Germline V gene data show CDR1 as GTSNPN and CDR2 as SVGIG (reference sequence). CDR3 residues: CAWSRDRVPGANVLTF. The CDR3 region has the DNA TGTGCCTGGAGCCGGGACAGGGTGCCTGGGGCCAACGTCCTGACTTTC.

V gene TRBV12-5 combines with J gene TRBJ2-1, with 8 bases lining up with TRBD1. The V and J ends lost 6 bases and 4 bases, in that order; junction bases with no gene match: 8. The CDR3 runs 15 residues. The germline CDR1 and CDR2 sequences are LGHNT and FRNRAP. CDR3 region: CASGSIRDRYNEQFF. The DNA of the CDR3 is TGTGCTAGTGGATCTATCCGGGACAGGTACAATGAGCAGTTCTTC.

The rearrangement uses TRBV7-8 and TRBJ2-7; D not resolved. There are 15 residues in the CDR3. The V gene's germline CDR1 is SGHVS and CDR2 FQNEAQ. Trimming removed 5 bases from V and 1 base from J, with 15 bases in between. The CDR3, as DNA: TGTGCCAGCAGCGCTAGATCCAAGCTTTCCTACGAGCAGTACTTC. Translating it yields CASSARSKLSYEQYF.

This clone was picked up a small number of times. This chain connects TRBV7-8 to TRBJ2-3; 8 positions match TRBD1. Trimming cost V 3 bases and J 4 bases; bases outside gene matches: 9. The CDR3 runs to 16 residues. The V gene's germline CDR1 is SGHVS and CDR2 FQNEAQ. DNA of the CDR3: TGTGCCAGCAGCTTCCGGACAGGGCGCGTGGCAGATACGCAGTATTTT. This sequence encodes CASSFRTGRVADTQYF.

The V gene is TRBV27, the J gene TRBJ2-1; D remains ambiguous. This CDR3 contains 12 residues. Deletions cut 8 bases from V and 5 bases from J, with 10 bases between. From germline, CDR1 is MNHEY and CDR2 SMNVEV (reference sequence). CDR3 protein: CASRKENNEQFF. In DNA, the CDR3 is TGTGCCAGCCGGAAGGAGAACAATGAGCAGTTCTTC.

As for this clone: This CDR3 is also generated by other DNA sequences in the sample. V usage is TRBV14 and J usage is TRBJ2-5, with D tentatively TRBD2 (6 bases). V gave up 2 bases and J gave up 6 bases, with 10 bases separating them. This CDR3 contains 13 residues. Germline loops: CDR1 SGHDN, CDR2 FVKESK. The CDR3 sequence is CASSQKAGQTQYF. CDR3 coding DNA: TGTGCCAGCAGCCAAAAAGCGGGTCAGACCCAGTACTTC.

This clone turned up a few times. The chain has TRBV5-4 and TRBJ2-5; D may be TRBD1 or TRBD2 (5 bases each). The V gene lost 3 bases and the J gene lost 3 bases, with 15 bases spanning the gap. The CDR3 extends over 15 amino acids. Germline values: CDR1 SGHNT, CDR2 YYREEE (reference sequence). The CDR3 coding sequence is TGTGCCAGCAGCTCCCCTGGGGGAATGGAAGAGACCCAGTACTTC. Its protein is CASSSPGGMEETQYF.

CDR3 region: CASSPVQNTGELFF. The CDR3 region has the DNA TGCGCCAGCAGCCCTGTTCAGAACACCGGGGAGCTGTTTTTT. The genes are TRBV5-1 and TRBJ2-2; D unresolved. The CDR3 contains 14 residues. CDR1 is SGHRS, CDR2 YFSETQ, per germline. V lost 4 bases to trimming and J lost 1 base, with 8 bases between them.

This clone showed up just once. V and J are TRBV5-1 and TRBJ1-1; TRBD1 agrees at 12 bases. Per germline, CDR1 SGHRS and CDR2 YFSETQ. The CDR3 is 13 amino acids. V lost 7 bases to trimming and J lost 5 bases; unmatched junction nucleotides: 3. The CDR3, as DNA: TGCGCCAGCTTGGGACAGGGGGCAACTGAAGCTTTCTTT. Translating it yields CASLGQGATEAFF. Filled out from reference TRBV5-1 and TRBJ1-1, the complete variable domain reads KAGVTQTPRYLIKTRGQQVTLSCSPISGHRSVSWYQQTPGQGLQFLFEYFSETQRNKGNFPGRFSGRQFSNSRSEMNVSTLELGDSALYLCASLGQGATEAFFGQGTRLTVV.

The chain carries TRBV4-2 and TRBJ2-5, with a possible D match to TRBD1 (5 bases). Germline V gene lookup returns CDR1 LGHNA and CDR2 YNFKEQ. This CDR3 region has 14 residues. Trimming shortened V by 0 bases and J by 4 bases, and 9 bases separated the two germline ends. CDR3 DNA sequence: TGTGCCAGCAGCCAAGAGCTAAGGGGAGAGACCCAGTACTTC. The encoded protein is CASSQELRGETQYF.

This clone was observed a handful of times. The V gene is TRBV14, the J gene TRBJ1-4; D is unclear. Germline V gene sequence: CDR1 SGHDN, CDR2 FVKESK. This CDR3 has 13 amino acids. With 0 bases removed from V and 7 bases from J, the gap between germline ends came to 6 bases. The CDR3, as DNA: TGTGCCAGCAGCCAAGATAGGAGTGAAAAACTGTTTTTT. Residues: CASSQDRSEKLFF. The full variable domain, its missing parts supplied by reference TRBV14 and TRBJ1-4, is EAGVTQFPSHSVIEKGQTVTLRCDPISGHDNLYWYRRVMGKEIKFLLHFVKESKQDESGMPNNRFLAERTGGTYSTLKVQPAELEDSGVYFCASSQDRSEKLFFGSGTQLSVL.

The chain uses TRBV7-2 and TRBJ1-1, with 10 bases aligning to TRBD1. Germline V gene data show CDR1 as SGHTA and CDR2 as FQGNSA. The J segment lost 11 bases and the V segment lost 5 bases, leaving 5 bases of the junction unmatched. The CDR3 is made up of 12 amino acids. The CDR3 nucleotides read TGTGCCAGCAGCCTCCGGACAGGGGGGGCTTTCTTT. Translating it yields CASSLRTGGAFF.

The V and J genes are TRBV30 and TRBJ2-2; D unresolved. V was cut by 0 bases and J by 3 bases, with 8 bases left in between. Germline assignment: CDR1 GTSNPN and CDR2 SVGIG (reference sequence). The CDR3 has 14 amino acids. Here the CDR3 DNA reads TGTGCCTGGAGTGTTCAGGTGTACACCGGGGAGCTGTTTTTT. Translated, it gives CAWSVQVYTGELFF. The whole variable domain, remainder taken from reference TRBV30 and TRBJ2-2, is SQTIHQWPATLVQPVGSPLSLECTVEGTSNPNLYWYRQAAGRGLQLLFYSVGIGQISSEVPQNLSASRPQDRQFILSSKKLLLSDSGFYLCAWSVQVYTGELFFGEGSRLTVL.

V gene TRBV10-3 combines with J gene TRBJ2-1; 8 bases are shared with TRBD2. The CDR3 spans 15 residues. V shed 0 bases, J shed 3 bases, and the junction held 1 base outside the gene matches. The V gene's germline CDR1 is ENHRY and CDR2 SYGVKD. The CDR3 nucleotides are TGTGCCATCAGTGAGTCTAGCGGGATCTACAATGAGCAGTTCTTC. It yields the protein CAISESSGIYNEQFF.

This chain uses TRBV2 with TRBJ2-2, with 9 bases that match TRBD2. Trimming at V came to 7 bases and at J to 3 bases, leaving 3 bases not matched to a gene. The length of the CDR3 is 14 residues. Germline CDR1 is SNHLY and CDR2 is FYNNEI. The CDR3 bases are TGTGCCAGCAAGGCGGGAGGGGACACCGGGGAGCTGTTTTTT. The encoded protein is CASKAGGDTGELFF.

This chain links TRBV6-5 with TRBJ1-2; 8 bases match TRBD1. The CDR3 sequence is 15 residues long. The germline gives CDR1 MNHEY, CDR2 SVGAGI. J gave up 4 bases and V 5 bases, and 9 bases lay outside the gene matches. Written as DNA, the CDR3 is TGTGCCAGCAGTCCCGGGACAGGAGGTCCCTATGGCTACACCTTC. Its protein is CASSPGTGGPYGYTF.

V is TRBV5-1 and J is TRBJ2-1, with 10 bases identical to TRBD2. Germline values: CDR1 SGHRS, CDR2 YFSETQ. J lost 8 bases, V lost 6 bases, and 11 bases had no gene match. This CDR3 contains 15 residues. CDR3 in DNA: TGCGCCAGCACCTCGCCTAGCGGGAGCGGCGATGAGCAGTTCTTC. Translated, it gives CASTSPSGSGDEQFF.

J is TRBJ2-2 and V is TRBV5-1; 11 positions match TRBD1. In germline, CDR1 is SGHRS, CDR2 YFSETQ. Trimming took 3 bases from V and 4 from J; bases not matched to a gene: 5. The length of the CDR3 is 16 residues. CDR3: CASSSHGTGGTGELFF. CDR3 nucleotide sequence: TGCGCCAGCAGCTCGCACGGGACAGGGGGCACCGGGGAGCTGTTTTTT. Full variable domain (rest looked up from reference TRBV5-1 and TRBJ2-2): KAGVTQTPRYLIKTRGQQVTLSCSPISGHRSVSWYQQTPGQGLQFLFEYFSETQRNKGNFPGRFSGRQFSNSRSEMNVSTLELGDSALYLCASSSHGTGGTGELFFGEGSRLTVL.

The genes are TRBV2 and TRBJ2-2; 11 nucleotides align to TRBD1. The germline gives CDR1 SNHLY, CDR2 FYNNEI. The CDR3 sequence is 15 residues long. V shed 3 bases, J shed 4 bases, and the junction held 1 base outside the gene matches. The CDR3 spells CASSDGTGGTGELFF. The CDR3, as DNA: TGTGCCAGCAGTGACGGGACAGGGGGCACCGGGGAGCTGTTTTTT.